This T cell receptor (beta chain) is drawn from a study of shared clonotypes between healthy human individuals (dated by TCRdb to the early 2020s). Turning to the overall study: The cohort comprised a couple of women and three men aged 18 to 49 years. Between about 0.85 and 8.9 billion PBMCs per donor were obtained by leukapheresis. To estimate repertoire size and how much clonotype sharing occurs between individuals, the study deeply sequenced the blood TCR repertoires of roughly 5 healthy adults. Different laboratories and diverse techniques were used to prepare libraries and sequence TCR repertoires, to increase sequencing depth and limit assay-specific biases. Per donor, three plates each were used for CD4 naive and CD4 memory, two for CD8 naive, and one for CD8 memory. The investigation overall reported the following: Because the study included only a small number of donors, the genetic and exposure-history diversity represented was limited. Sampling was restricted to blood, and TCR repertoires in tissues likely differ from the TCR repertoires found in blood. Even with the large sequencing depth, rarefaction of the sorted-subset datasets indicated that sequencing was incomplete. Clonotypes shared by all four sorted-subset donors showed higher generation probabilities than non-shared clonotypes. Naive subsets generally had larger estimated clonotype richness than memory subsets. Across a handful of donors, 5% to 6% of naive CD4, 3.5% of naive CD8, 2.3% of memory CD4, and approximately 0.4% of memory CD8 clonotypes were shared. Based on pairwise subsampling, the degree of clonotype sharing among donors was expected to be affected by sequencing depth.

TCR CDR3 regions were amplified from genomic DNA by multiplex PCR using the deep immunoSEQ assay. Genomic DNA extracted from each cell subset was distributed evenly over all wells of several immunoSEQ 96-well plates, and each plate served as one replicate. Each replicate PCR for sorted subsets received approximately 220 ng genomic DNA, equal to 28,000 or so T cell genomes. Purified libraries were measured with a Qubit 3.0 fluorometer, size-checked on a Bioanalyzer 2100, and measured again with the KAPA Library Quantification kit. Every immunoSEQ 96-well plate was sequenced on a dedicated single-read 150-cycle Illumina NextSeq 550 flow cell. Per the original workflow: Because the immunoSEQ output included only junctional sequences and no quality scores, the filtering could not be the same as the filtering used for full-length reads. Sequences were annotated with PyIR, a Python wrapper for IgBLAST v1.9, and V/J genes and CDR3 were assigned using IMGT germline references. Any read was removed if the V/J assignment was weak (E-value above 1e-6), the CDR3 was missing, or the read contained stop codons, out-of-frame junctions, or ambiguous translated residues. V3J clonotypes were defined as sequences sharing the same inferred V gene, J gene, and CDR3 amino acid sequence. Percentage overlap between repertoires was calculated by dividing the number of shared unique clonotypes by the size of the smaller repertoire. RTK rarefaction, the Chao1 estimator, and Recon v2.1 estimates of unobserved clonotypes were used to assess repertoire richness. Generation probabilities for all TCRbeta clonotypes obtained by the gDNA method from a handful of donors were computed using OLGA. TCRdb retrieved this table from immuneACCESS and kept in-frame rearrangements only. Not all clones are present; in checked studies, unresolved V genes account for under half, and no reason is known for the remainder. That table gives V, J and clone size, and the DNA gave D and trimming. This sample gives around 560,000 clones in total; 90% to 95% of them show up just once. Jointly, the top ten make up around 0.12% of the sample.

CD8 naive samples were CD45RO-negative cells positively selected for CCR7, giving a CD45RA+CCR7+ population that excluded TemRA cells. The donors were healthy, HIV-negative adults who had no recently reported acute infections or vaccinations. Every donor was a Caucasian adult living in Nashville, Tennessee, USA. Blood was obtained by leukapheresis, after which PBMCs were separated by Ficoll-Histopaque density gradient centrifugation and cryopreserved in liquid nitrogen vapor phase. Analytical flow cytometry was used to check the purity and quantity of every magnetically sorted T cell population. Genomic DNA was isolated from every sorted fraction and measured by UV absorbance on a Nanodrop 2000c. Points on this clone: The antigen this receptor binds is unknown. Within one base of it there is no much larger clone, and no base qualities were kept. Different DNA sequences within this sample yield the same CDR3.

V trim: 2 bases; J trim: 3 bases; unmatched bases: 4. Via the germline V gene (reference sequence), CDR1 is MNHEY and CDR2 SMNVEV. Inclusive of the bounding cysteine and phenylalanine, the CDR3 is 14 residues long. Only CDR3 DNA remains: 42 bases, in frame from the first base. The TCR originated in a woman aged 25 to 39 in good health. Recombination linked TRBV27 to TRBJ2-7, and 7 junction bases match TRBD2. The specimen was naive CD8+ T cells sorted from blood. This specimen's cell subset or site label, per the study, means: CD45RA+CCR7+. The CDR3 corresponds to CASSLGSGGYEQYF. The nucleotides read TGTGCCAGCAGTTTAGGATCGGGAGGCTACGAGCAGTACTTC.